The rows below give T cell receptor beta chains drawn from one sample of a study of shared clonotypes between healthy human individuals. TCRdb keeps only in-frame clones here, not all; method: immunoSEQ multiplex PCR. The profile shows just over 2,000,000 clones, 85% to 95% of them singletons. The sequencing input was naive CD4+ T cells sorted from blood. These receptors all stem from a man aged 18 to 29 in good health. Each CDR3 is given with its conserved first and last residue. The D gene is left open where the match is weak. Rows may omit the clone size; those that give it use once, few, many or a size class.

TGTGCCAGTAGTAATCCAGGGGCCGTGACCTACGAGCAGTACTTC	CASSNPGAVTYEQYF	-	TRBJ2-7	TRBV19	once
TGTGCCACCAGCAGAGATCTCGGGGGGCGGACAACGTACGAGCAGTACTTC	CATSRDLGGRTTYEQYF	-	TRBJ2-7	TRBV15	-
TGTGCCAGCAGTTTGGGGACTGGGGCCAACGTCCTGACTTTC	CASSLGTGANVLTF	-	TRBJ2-6	TRBV28	-
TGTGCCAGCAGCTTTATGGACGGGTACGAGCAGTACTTC	CASSFMDGYEQYF	-	TRBJ2-7	TRBV11-2	once
TGCGCCAGCAGCTTGGAGGGACGGTCTAATGAAAAACTGTTTTTT	CASSLEGRSNEKLFF	-	TRBJ1-4	TRBV5-1	once
TGCGCCAGCAGCTTGGCCCAGGGAGTAGGTGAGACCCAGTACTTC	CASSLAQGVGETQYF	-	TRBJ2-5	TRBV5-1	-
TGTGCCATCAGAGCTAGCGGGACTAACGAGCAGTACTTC	CAIRASGTNEQYF	TRBD2	TRBJ2-7	TRBV10-3	-
TGTGCCAGCAGCCTCGTGACAGGACGAGAGACCCAGTACTTC	CASSLVTGRETQYF	-	TRBJ2-5	TRBV7-9	-
TGTGCCTGGAGCGGGGACAGCCTAGGGTATGGCTACACCTTC	CAWSGDSLGYGYTF	TRBD1	TRBJ1-2	TRBV30	-
TGCGCCAGCAGCTTGGGAGTAGATACGCAGTATTTT	CASSLGVDTQYF	-	TRBJ2-3	TRBV5-1	-
TGTGCCAGCAGTTACTCTTCTAGTCCCAAAGAGACCCAGTACTTC	CASSYSSSPKETQYF	-	TRBJ2-5	TRBV6-5	-
TGTGCCAGCAGCTCAGGACAGGGGGCGACCTACGAGCAGTACTTC	CASSSGQGATYEQYF	TRBD1	TRBJ2-7	TRBV5-3	-
TGTGCCAGCTCACCACCATGGGGGGCAACCGGGGAGCTGTTTTTT	CASSPPWGATGELFF	-	TRBJ2-2	TRBV18	-
TGTGCCAGTTCAGGTTTGTCTGGTGTCAAAAACATTCAGTACTTC	CASSGLSGVKNIQYF	-	TRBJ2-4	TRBV19	once
TGTGCCAGCAGCTCCGACAGGAACTATGGCTACACCTTC	CASSSDRNYGYTF	-	TRBJ1-2	TRBV13	-
TGTGCCAGCAGCTTAGACGGGACAGGTCGCTACGAGCAGTACTTC	CASSLDGTGRYEQYF	TRBD1	TRBJ2-7	TRBV11-2	-
TGTGCCAGCAGTCGACCTAACGAAAAACTGTTTTTT	CASSRPNEKLFF	-	TRBJ1-4	TRBV28	-
TGTGCCAGTAGTATAAATCGGGAGGGCGGAGTCTACAATGAGCAGTTCTTC	CASSINREGGVYNEQFF	TRBD2	TRBJ2-1	TRBV19	once
TGTGCCAGCAGCAAAGCGCATCGCTCCTACGAGCAGTACTTC	CASSKAHRSYEQYF	-	TRBJ2-7	TRBV21-1	-
TGTGCCAGCAGCTTGGGTAGCGGCAGGGACACCGGGGAGCTGTTTTTT	CASSLGSGRDTGELFF	-	TRBJ2-2	TRBV5-6	-
TGTGCCAGCAGCTTAGCGCTAGCGGGAGGGCTCTGGGCTGATACGCAGTATTTT	CASSLALAGGLWADTQYF	TRBD2	TRBJ2-3	TRBV7-1	-
TGTGCCAGCAGTTACTCGCTGGGGAACTATGGCTACACCTTC	CASSYSLGNYGYTF	-	TRBJ1-2	TRBV6-5	-
TGTGCAAGTCGCCCCCATCCTCGCAGGCGGAACACTGAAGCTTTCTTT	CASRPHPRRRNTEAFF	-	TRBJ1-1	TRBV12-2	-
TGTGCCAGCAGCTTAGGGGTTTTAGGGCAGTACTTC	CASSLGVLGQYF	-	TRBJ2-7	TRBV11-2	-
TGTGCCAGCAGCAAAACAGGGGGCAAGTCTGGAAACACCATATATTTT	CASSKTGGKSGNTIYF	TRBD1	TRBJ1-3	TRBV5-6	-
TGTGCCAGCAGCTTTAACAGGGGCGAGGGAGAGACCCAGTACTTC	CASSFNRGEGETQYF	TRBD1	TRBJ2-5	TRBV7-2	-
TGTGCCAGTAGAGGGACAGGGGGCTATCAGCCCCAGCATTTT	CASRGTGGYQPQHF	TRBD1	TRBJ1-5	TRBV19	-
TGTGCCAGCAGCTTACGGAGCGGGGAGCTGTTTTTT	CASSLRSGELFF	-	TRBJ2-2	TRBV7-9	-
TGTGCCAGCAGCTTAGCAGGGTCGGAGACCCAGTACTTC	CASSLAGSETQYF	-	TRBJ2-5	TRBV7-9	-
TGTGCCAGCAGTGAACGGGCAAGACAGGGTGATCAAGAGACCCAGTACTTC	CASSERARQGDQETQYF	TRBD1	TRBJ2-5	TRBV2	-
TGTGCTAGCAGCTCAAGCGGGGGTACCTACAATGAGCAGTTCTTC	CASSSSGGTYNEQFF	TRBD2	TRBJ2-1	TRBV7-7	-
TGTGCCTGGAGCACCAGGGAAGGGGCGAACTACGAGCAGTACTTC	CAWSTREGANYEQYF	-	TRBJ2-7	TRBV30	-
TGTGCCTGGAGTGCCGGCACCCTTTTTAATCAGCCCCAGCATTTT	CAWSAGTLFNQPQHF	-	TRBJ1-5	TRBV30	-
TGTGCCGCTGAGGACGCCTACGAGCAGTACTTC	CAAEDAYEQYF	-	TRBJ2-7	TRBV10-3	-
TGTGCCATCAGTCAACAGGGAACCGGGGAGCTGTTTTTT	CAISQQGTGELFF	-	TRBJ2-2	TRBV10-3	few
TGCGCCAGCAGTCAATCATCAAGGCACTCTAGCACAGATACGCAGTATTTT	CASSQSSRHSSTDTQYF	-	TRBJ2-3	TRBV23-1	-
TGTGCCAGCAGTGAAGGAAAAGAAAAACTGTTTTTT	CASSEGKEKLFF	-	TRBJ1-4	TRBV6-1	-
TGTGCCAGCAGCCCGGGACCGAGTCCTAATGAAAAACTGTTTTTT	CASSPGPSPNEKLFF	-	TRBJ1-4	TRBV7-2	-
TGTGCCAGCAGGGCCCGGGGGGTGACCTACGAGCAGTACTTC	CASRARGVTYEQYF	TRBD2	TRBJ2-7	TRBV11-2	-
TGTGCCAGCAGCTACGGACTAGCGGCCTCCACAGATACGCAGTATTTT	CASSYGLAASTDTQYF	TRBD2	TRBJ2-3	TRBV5-4	-
TGTGCCATCAGTGAGTCAACGGGAGCCGGCACAGATACGCAGTATTTT	CAISESTGAGTDTQYF	-	TRBJ2-3	TRBV10-3	-
TGTGCCAGCAGTGAAAGGGGGAGATATGAAAAACTGTTTTTT	CASSERGRYEKLFF	-	TRBJ1-4	TRBV6-1	-
TGTGCCAGCAGTTACTCGGCGGTTGTTAGGTCACCCCTCCACTTT	CASSYSAVVRSPLHF	-	TRBJ1-6	TRBV6-5	-
TGTGCCAGTAGTATTGAAGCGACAGTCTACGAGCAGTACTTC	CASSIEATVYEQYF	-	TRBJ2-7	TRBV19	-
TGTGCCACCAGCAAAGTGTTTCCGGGGTCCGGAAACACCATATATTTT	CATSKVFPGSGNTIYF	-	TRBJ1-3	TRBV15	-
TGTGCCAGCAGCTTGGTGGACTTGGGATCTCCGTTCTTC	CASSLVDLGSPFF	-	TRBJ2-1	TRBV5-8	-
TGTGCCAGCAGCCTATCCGGACAGGGGAACACCATATATTTT	CASSLSGQGNTIYF	TRBD1	TRBJ1-3	TRBV7-6	-
TGTGCCAGCAGCTTAGACCCTCCCGGGGGGGGAAACACTGAAGCTTTCTTT	CASSLDPPGGGNTEAFF	-	TRBJ1-1	TRBV7-9	-
TGTGCCAGCAGCTCGGCTTGGACAGATTACAATCAGCCCCAGCATTTT	CASSSAWTDYNQPQHF	-	TRBJ1-5	TRBV7-9	-
TGTGCCAGCAGTGAAGTTTGGGGGGTGTACTTC	CASSEVWGVYF	-	TRBJ2-7	TRBV6-1	-
TGTGCCAGCAGCCCAGGCTATGAAAAACTGTTTTTT	CASSPGYEKLFF	-	TRBJ1-4	TRBV7-9	once
TGTGCCAGCAGTAAAACTGTGGCAGGACCCTACGAGCAGTACTTC	CASSKTVAGPYEQYF	-	TRBJ2-7	TRBV11-2	-
TGTGCCAGCAGCTTTACTAGCGGCACAGATACGCAGTATTTT	CASSFTSGTDTQYF	TRBD2	TRBJ2-3	TRBV7-2	-
TGTGCCAGCAGCTTAACGGGGAACACCGGGGAGCTGTTTTTT	CASSLTGNTGELFF	-	TRBJ2-2	TRBV7-9	-
TGTGCCAGCAGCTTAAGGGGACTAGCGAACAATGAGCAGTTCTTC	CASSLRGLANNEQFF	TRBD2	TRBJ2-1	TRBV7-2	-